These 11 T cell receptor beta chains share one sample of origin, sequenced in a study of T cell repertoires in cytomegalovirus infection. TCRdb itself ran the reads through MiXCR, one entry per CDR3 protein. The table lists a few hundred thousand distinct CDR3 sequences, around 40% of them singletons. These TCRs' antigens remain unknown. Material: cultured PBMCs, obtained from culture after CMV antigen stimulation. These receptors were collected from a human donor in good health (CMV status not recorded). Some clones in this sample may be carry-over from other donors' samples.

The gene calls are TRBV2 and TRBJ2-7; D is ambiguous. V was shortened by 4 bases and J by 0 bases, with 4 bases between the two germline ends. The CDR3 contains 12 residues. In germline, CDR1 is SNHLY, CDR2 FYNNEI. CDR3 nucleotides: TGTGCCAGCAGTGCCGGCTCCTACGAGCAGTACTTC. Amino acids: CASSAGSYEQYF.

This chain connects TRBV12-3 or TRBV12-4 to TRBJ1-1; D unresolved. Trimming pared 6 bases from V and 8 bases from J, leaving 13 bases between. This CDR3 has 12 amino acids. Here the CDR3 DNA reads TGTGCCAGCAGGGCGAACACACTGGAAGCTTTCTTT. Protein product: CASRANTLEAFF.

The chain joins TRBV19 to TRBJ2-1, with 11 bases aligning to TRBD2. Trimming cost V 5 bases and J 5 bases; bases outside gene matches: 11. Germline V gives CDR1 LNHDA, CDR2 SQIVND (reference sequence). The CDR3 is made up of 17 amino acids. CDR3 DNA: TGTGCCAGTAGTGTGTCCGCTATAGCGGGAGGGGACAATGAGCAGTTCTTC. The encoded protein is CASSVSAIAGGDNEQFF.

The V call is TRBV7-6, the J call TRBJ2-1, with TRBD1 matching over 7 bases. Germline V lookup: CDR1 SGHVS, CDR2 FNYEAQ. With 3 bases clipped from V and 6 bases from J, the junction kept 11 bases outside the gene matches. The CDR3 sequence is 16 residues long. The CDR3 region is CASSFTRDSKPNEQFF. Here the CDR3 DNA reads TGTGCCAGCAGCTTCACCCGGGACAGCAAACCCAATGAGCAGTTCTTC. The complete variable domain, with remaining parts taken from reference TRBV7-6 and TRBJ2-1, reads GAGVSQSPRYKVTKRGQDVALRCDPISGHVSLYWYRQALGQGPEFLTYFNYEAQQDKSGLPNDRFSAERPEGSISTLTIQRTEQRDSAMYRCASSFTRDSKPNEQFFGPGTRLTVL.

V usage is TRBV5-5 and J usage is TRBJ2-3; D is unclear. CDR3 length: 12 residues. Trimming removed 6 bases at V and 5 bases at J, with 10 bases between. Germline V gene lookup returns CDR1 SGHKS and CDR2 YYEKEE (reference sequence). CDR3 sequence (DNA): TGTGCCAGCACCTCGGTAGGAGATACGCAGTATTTT. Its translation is CASTSVGDTQYF.

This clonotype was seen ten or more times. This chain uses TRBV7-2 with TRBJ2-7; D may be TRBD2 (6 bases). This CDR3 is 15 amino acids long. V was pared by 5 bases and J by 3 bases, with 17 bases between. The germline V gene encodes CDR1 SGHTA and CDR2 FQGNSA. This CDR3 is CASSPWEDGLYEQYF. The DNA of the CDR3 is TGTGCCAGCAGCCCCTGGGAGGACGGCCTCTACGAGCAGTACTTC.

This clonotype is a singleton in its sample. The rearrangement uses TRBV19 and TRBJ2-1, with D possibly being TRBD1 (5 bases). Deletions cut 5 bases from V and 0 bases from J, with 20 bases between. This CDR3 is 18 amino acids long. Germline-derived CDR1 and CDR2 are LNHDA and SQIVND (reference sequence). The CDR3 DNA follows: TGTGCCAGTAGTTCCTTCCTGTCAGGGCTAAACTCCTACAATGAGCAGTTCTTC. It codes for CASSSFLSGLNSYNEQFF.

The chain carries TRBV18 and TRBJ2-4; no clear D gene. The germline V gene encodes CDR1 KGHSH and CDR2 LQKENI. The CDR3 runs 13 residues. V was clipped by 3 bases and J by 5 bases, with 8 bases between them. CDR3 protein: CASSPDRENIQYF. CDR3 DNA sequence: TGTGCCAGCTCACCGGACCGTGAAAACATTCAGTACTTC.

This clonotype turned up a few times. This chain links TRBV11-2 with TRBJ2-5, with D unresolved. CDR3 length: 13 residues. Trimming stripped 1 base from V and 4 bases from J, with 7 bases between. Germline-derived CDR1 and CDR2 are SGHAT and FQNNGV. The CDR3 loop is CASSLVAVETQYF. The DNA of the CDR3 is TGTGCCAGCAGCTTAGTAGCCGTAGAGACCCAGTACTTC.

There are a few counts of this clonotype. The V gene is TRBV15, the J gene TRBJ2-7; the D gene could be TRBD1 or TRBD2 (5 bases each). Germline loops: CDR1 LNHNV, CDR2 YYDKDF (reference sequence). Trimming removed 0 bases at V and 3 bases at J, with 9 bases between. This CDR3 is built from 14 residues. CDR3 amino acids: CATSREKGSYEQYF. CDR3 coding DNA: TGTGCCACCAGCAGAGAAAAGGGGAGCTACGAGCAGTACTTC.

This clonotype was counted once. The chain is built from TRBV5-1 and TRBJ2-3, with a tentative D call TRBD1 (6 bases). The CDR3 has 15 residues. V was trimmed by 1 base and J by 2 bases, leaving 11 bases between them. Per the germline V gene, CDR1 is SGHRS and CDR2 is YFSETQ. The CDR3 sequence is CASSLMGAFTDTQYF. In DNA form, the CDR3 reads TGCGCCAGCAGCTTGATGGGGGCTTTCACAGATACGCAGTATTTT.